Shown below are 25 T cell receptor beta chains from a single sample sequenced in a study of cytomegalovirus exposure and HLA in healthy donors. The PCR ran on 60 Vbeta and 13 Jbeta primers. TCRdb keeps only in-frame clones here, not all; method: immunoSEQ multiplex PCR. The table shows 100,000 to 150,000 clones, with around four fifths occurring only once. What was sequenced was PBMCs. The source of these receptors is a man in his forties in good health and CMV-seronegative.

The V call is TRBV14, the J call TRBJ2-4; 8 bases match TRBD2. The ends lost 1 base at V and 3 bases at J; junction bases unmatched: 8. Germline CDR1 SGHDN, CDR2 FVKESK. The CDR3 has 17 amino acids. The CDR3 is CASSQVGSGIVKNIQYF. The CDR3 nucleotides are TGTGCCAGCAGCCAAGTCGGTAGCGGGATAGTCAAAAACATTCAGTACTTC.

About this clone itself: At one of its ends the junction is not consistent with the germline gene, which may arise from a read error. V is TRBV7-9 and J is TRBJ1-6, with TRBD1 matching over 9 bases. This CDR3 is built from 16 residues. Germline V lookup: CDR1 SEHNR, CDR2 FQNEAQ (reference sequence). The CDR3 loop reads CSSSGTGRNYNSPLHF. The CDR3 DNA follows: TGTTCCAGCAGCGGGACAGGGAGGAATTATAATTCACCCCTCCACTTT.

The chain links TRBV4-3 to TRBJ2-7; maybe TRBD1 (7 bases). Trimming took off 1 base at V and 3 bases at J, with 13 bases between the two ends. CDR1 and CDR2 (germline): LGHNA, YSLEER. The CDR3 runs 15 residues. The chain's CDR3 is CASSQGGGGNYEQYF. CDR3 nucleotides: TGCGCCAGCAGCCAAGGCGGAGGGGGCAACTACGAGCAGTACTTC.

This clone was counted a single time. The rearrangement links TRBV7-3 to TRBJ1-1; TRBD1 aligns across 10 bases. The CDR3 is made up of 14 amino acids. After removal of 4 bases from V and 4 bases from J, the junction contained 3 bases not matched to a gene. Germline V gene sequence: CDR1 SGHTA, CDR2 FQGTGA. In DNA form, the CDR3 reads TGTGCCAGCAGCTACGGACAGGGGGTCACTGAAGCTTTCTTT. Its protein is CASSYGQGVTEAFF.

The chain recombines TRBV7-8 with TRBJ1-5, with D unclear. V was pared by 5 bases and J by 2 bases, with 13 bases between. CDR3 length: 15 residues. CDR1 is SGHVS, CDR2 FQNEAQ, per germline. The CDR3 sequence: CASSGGTGGNQPQHF. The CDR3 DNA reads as TGTGCCAGCAGCGGAGGTACCGGTGGCAATCAGCCCCAGCATTTT.

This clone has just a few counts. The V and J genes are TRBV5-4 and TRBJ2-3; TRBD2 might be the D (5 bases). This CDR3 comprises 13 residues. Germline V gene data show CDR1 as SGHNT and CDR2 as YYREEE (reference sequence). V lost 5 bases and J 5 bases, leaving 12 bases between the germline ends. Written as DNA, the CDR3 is TGTGCCAGCAGAGTGGACTTACGAGATACGCAGTATTTT. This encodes CASRVDLRDTQYF.

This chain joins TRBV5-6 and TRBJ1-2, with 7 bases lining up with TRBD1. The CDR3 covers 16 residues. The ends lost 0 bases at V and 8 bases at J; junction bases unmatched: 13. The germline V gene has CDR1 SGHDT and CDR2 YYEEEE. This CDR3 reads CASSLAGAGTVEGYTF. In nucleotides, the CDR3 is TGTGCCAGCAGCTTGGCCGGGGCAGGGACAGTGGAAGGCTACACCTTC.

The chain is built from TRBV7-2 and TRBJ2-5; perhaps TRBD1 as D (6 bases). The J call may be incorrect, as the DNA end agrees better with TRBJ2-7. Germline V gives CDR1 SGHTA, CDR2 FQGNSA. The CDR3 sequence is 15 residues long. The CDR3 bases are TGTGCCAGCAGGGCTACAGGGACAAGGGACTACGAGCAGTACTTC. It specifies CASRATGTRDYEQYF.

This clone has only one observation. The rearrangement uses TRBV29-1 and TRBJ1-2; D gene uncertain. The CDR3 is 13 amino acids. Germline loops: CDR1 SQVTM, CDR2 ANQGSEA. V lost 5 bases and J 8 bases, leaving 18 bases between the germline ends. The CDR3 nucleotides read TGCAGCGTTAACGATGGAGTAGCGGACGGCTACACCTTC. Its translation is CSVNDGVADGYTF.

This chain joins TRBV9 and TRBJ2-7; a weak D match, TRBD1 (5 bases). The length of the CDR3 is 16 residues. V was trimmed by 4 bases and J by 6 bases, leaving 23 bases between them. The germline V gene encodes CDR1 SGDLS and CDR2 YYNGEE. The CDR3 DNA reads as TGTGCCAGCAGCCCTCCTGGGGCGAGGATGGTTAGCGAGCAGTACTTC. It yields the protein CASSPPGARMVSEQYF.

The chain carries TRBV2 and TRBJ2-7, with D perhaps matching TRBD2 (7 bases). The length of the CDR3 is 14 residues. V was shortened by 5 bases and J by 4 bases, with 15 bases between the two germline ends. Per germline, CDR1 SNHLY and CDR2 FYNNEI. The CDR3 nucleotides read TGTGCCAGCAGTCCTACGGGGGGCTGGTACGAGCAGTACTTC. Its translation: CASSPTGGWYEQYF.

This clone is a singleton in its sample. CDR3 sequence (DNA): TGTGCCAGCAGCTCCACCGGGAGCTACACTGAAGCTTTCTTT. Residues: CASSSTGSYTEAFF. The chain uses TRBV7-2 and TRBJ1-1; D remains ambiguous. The V gene lost 4 bases and the J gene lost 3 bases, with 12 bases spanning the gap. The CDR3 contains 14 residues. Germline CDR1 reads SGHTA; CDR2 reads FQGNSA.

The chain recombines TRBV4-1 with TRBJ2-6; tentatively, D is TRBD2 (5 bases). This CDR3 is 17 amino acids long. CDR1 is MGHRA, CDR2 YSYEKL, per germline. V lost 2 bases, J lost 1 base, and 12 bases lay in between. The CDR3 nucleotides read TGCGCCAGCAGCCAACCTAGGAGGCAGTCTGGGGCCAACGTCCTGACTTTC. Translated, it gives CASSQPRRQSGANVLTF.

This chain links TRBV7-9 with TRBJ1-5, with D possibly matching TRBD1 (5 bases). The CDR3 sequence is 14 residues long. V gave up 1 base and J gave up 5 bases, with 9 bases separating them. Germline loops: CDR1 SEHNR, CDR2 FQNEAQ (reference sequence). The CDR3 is CASSLDWGDQPQHF. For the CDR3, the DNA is TGTGCCAGCAGCTTAGATTGGGGGGATCAGCCCCAGCATTTT. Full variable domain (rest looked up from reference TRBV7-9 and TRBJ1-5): DTGVSQNPRHKITKRGQNVTFRCDPISEHNRLYWYRQTLGQGPEFLTYFQNEAQLEKSRLLSDRFSAERPKGSFSTLEIQRTEQGDSAMYLCASSLDWGDQPQHFGDGTRLSIL.

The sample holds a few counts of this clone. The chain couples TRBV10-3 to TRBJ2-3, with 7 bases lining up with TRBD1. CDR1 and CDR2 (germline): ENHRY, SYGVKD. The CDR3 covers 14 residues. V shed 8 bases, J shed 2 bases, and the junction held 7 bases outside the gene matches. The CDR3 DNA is TGTGCCATCGAAAAAGGGACAGCCACAGATACGCAGTATTTT. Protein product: CAIEKGTATDTQYF.

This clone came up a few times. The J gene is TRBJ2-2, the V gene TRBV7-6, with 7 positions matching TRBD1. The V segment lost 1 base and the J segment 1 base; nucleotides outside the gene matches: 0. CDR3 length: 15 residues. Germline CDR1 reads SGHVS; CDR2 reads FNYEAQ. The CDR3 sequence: CASSLGTGNTGELFF. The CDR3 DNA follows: TGTGCCAGCAGCTTAGGGACAGGGAACACCGGGGAGCTGTTTTTT.

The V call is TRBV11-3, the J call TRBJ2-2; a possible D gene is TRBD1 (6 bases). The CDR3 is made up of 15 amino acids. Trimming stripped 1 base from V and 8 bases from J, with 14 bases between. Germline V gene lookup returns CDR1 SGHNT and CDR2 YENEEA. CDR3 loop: CASSLGGPRSGELFF. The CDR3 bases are TGTGCCAGCAGCTTAGGGGGGCCCCGATCGGGGGAGCTGTTTTTT.

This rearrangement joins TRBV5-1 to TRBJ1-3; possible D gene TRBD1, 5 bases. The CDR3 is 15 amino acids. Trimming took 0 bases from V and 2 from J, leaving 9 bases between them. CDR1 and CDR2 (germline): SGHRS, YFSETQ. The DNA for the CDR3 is TGCGCCAGCAGCTTGGGTACGGGGGCTGGAAACACCATATATTTT. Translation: CASSLGTGAGNTIYF.

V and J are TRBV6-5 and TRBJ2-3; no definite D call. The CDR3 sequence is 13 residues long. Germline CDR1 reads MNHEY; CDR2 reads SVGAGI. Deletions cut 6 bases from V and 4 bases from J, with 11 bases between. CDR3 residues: CASSLQSADTQYF. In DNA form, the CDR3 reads TGTGCCAGCAGCCTCCAGTCAGCAGATACGCAGTATTTT.

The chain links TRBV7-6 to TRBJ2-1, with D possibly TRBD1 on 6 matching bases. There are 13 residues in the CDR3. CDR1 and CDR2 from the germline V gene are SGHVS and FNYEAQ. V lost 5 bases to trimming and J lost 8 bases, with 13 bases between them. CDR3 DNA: TGTGCCAGCAGCCTTACAGGGAACCATGAGCAGTTCTTC. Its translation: CASSLTGNHEQFF. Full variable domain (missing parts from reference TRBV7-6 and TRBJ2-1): GAGVSQSPRYKVTKRGQDVALRCDPISGHVSLYWYRQALGQGPEFLTYFNYEAQQDKSGLPNDRFSAERPEGSISTLTIQRTEQRDSAMYRCASSLTGNHEQFFGPGTRLTVL.

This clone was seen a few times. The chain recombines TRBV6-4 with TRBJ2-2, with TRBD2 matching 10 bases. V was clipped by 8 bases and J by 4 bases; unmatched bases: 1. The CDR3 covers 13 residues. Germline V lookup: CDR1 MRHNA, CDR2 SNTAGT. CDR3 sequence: CASASGSTGELFF. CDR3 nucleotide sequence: TGTGCCAGCGCTAGCGGGAGCACCGGGGAGCTGTTTTTT.

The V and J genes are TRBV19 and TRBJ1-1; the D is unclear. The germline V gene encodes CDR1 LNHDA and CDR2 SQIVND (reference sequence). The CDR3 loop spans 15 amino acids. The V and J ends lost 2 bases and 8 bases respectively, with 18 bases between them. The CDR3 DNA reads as TGTGCCAGTAGTATATCTCCCGGGGATGAGGTCGAAGCTTTCTTT. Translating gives CASSISPGDEVEAFF.

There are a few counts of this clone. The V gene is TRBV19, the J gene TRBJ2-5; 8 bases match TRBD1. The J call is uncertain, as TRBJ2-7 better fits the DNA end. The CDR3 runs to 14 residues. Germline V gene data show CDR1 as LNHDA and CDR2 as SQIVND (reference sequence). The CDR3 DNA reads TGTGCCAGTAGTGTCGGACAGGGTCCCTACGAGCAGTACTTC. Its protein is CASSVGQGPYEQYF.

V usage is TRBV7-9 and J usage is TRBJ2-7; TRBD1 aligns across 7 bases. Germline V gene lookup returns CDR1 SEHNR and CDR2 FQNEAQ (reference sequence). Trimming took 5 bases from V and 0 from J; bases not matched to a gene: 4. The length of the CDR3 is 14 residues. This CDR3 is CASSLRDSSYEQYF. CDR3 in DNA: TGTGCCAGCAGCCTAAGGGACAGCTCCTACGAGCAGTACTTC.

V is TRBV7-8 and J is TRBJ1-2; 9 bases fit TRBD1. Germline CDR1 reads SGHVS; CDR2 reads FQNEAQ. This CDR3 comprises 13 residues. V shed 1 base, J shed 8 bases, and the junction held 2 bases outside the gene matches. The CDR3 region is CASSLDRGQGYTF. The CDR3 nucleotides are TGTGCCAGCAGCTTAGACAGGGGGCAAGGCTACACCTTC. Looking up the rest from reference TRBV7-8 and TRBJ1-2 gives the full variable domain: GAGVSQSPRYKVAKRGQDVALRCDPISGHVSLFWYQQALGQGPEFLTYFQNEAQLDKSGLPSDRFFAERPEGSVSTLKIQRTQQEDSAVYLCASSLDRGQGYTFGSGTRLTVV.